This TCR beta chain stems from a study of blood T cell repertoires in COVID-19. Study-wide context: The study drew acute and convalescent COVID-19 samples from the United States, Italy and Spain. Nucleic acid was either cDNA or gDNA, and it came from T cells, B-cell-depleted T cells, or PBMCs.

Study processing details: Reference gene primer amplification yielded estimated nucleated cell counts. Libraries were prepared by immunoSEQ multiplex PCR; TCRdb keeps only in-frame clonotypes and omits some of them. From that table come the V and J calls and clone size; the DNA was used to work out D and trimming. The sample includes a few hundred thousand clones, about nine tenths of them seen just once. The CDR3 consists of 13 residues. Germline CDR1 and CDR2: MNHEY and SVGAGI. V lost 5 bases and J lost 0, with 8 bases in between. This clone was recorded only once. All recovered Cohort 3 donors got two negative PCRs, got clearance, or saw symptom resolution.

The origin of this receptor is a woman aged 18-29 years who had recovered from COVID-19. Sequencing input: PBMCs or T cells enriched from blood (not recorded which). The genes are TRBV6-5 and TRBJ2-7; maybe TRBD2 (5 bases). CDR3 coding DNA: TGTGCCAGCAGTCGGGCGGGCTCCTACGAGCAGTACTTC. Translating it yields CASSRAGSYEQYF.